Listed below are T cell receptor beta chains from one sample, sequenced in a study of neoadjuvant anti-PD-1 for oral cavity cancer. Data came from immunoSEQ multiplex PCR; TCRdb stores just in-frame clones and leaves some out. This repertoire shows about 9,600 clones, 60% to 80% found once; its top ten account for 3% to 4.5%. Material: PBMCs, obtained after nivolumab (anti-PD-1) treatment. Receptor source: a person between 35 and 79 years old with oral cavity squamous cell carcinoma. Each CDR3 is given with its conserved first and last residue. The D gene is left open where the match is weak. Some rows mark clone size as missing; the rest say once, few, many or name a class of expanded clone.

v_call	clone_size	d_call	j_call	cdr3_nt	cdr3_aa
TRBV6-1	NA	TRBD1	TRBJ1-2	TGTGCCAGCAGGGAACTGGGACAGGGGATTAACTATGGCTACACCTTC	CASRELGQGINYGYTF
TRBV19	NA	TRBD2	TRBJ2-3	TGTGCCAGTAGTTTGTTAAGCGGGGGCACAGATACGCAGTATTTT	CASSLLSGGTDTQYF
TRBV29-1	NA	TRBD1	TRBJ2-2	TGCAGCGCCGTAGGCACAGGGGGCACCGGGGAGCTGTTTTTT	CSAVGTGGTGELFF
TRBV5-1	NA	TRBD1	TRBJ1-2	TGCGCCAGCAGCCTCCGGGGAGGGGGCAGGAGTTATGGCTACACCTTC	CASSLRGGGRSYGYTF
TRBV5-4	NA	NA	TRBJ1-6	TGTGCCAGCAGCTTGCGGTTACTTGACTCACCCCTCCACTTT	CASSLRLLDSPLHF
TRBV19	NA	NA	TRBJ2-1	TGTGCCAGTAGTATAGAAGACCTCTCTACCCCCTATAGGAGCTCCTACAATGAGCAGTTCTTC	CASSIEDLSTPYRSSYNEQFF
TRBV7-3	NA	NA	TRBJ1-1	TGTGCCAGCAGCTTATTCGGTCAGTCTGAAGCTTTCTTT	CASSLFGQSEAFF
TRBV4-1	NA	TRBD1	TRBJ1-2	TGCGCCAGCAGCCTGGGACAGTTTTCCTATGGCTACACCTTC	CASSLGQFSYGYTF
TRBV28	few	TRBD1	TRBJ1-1	TGTGCCAGCAGTCCGCGGGACAGCGAAACAAACACTGAAGCTTTCTTT	CASSPRDSETNTEAFF
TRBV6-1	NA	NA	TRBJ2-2	TGTGCCAGCAGTGAAACGAGACCACCGGGGGGGGAGCTGTTTTTT	CASSETRPPGGELFF
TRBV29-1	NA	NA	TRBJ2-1	TGCAGCGTTGCGTCCAATGAGCAGTTCTTC	CSVASNEQFF
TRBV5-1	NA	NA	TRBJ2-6	TGCGCCAGCAGCTTAGGCAGTAACTCTGGGGCCAACGTCCTGACTTTC	CASSLGSNSGANVLTF
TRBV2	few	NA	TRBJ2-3	TGTGCCAGCAGTGAAGAGACTAGGGCCGATACGCAGTATTTT	CASSEETRADTQYF
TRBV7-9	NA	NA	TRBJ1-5	TGTGCCAGCAGCTTACAAGGAGGGAGCAATCAGCCCCAGCATTTT	CASSLQGGSNQPQHF
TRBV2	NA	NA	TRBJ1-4	TGTGCCTCCGCGGACGGCCCCATTGGGGAAAAACTGTTTTTT	CASADGPIGEKLFF
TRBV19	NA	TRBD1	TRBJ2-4	TGTGCCAGTAGACCAGGGGGACAGGGAGTTCTAGCCAAAAACATTCAGTACTTC	CASRPGGQGVLAKNIQYF
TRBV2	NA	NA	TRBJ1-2	TGTGCCAGCAGTGAAGGTCGGGGGCTTTCTAACTATGGCTACACCTTC	CASSEGRGLSNYGYTF
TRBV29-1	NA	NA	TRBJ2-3	TGCAGCGTGGGTTCTGGGGGGCGGAATACGCAGTATTTT	CSVGSGGRNTQYF